This T cell receptor beta chain was found in a study of T cell clusters in autoimmune cytopenias. The wider study: The median distinct TRB clonotype count was about 2,400 per sample, from a median around 49,000 reads. Points from the study as a whole: TRB repertoire shifts in secondary cytopenia and chronic lymphocytic leukemia mostly reflected lymphoma, not autoimmunity. Physiological T cell clusters of healthy donors were apparently absent in primary autoimmune cytopenia patients. A dominant lymphoma-associated repertoire apparently masked the cluster-lack signature in secondary cytopenia versus chronic lymphocytic leukemia.

A word on this clonotype: Its matching antigen is unknown.

Each sample's input was approximately 270 ng genomic DNA, 40,000 or so genome equivalents. Per the germline V gene, CDR1 is MNHEY and CDR2 is SMNVEV (reference sequence). CDR3 length equals 18 residues. One tube held mixed TRB-A and TRB-B primer pools for touch-down PCR. TCRdb reprocessed the multiplex PCR reads and reports one entry per CDR3 protein, with no DNA. The repertoire table contains some 9,600 distinct CDR3 sequences. The V gene is TRBV27, the J gene TRBJ2-1; TCRdb outputs TRBD1, but without DNA this stays unchecked. The clonotype originates from a human donor with an autoimmune cytopenia or autoimmune hepatitis (not recorded which). Sequenced sample: peripheral blood. The CDR3 is CASSYRRGGQVVYNEQFF.